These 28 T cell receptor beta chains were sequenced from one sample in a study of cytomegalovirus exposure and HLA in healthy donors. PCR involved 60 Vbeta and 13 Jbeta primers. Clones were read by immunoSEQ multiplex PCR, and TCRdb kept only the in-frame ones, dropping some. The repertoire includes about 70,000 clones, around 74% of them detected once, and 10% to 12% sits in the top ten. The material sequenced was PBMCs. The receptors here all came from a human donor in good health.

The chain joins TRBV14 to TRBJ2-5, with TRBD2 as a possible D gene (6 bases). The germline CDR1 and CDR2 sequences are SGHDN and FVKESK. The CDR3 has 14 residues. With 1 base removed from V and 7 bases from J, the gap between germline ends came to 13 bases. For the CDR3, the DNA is TGTGCCAGCAGCCAAGTAGCGGTTTTTGGGACCCAGTACTTC. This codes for CASSQVAVFGTQYF.

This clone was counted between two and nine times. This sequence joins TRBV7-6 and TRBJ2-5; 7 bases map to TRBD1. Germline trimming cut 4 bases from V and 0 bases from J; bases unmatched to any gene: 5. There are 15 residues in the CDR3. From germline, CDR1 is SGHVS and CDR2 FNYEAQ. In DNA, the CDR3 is TGTGCCAGCAGCTCACAGGGGCAATACCAAGAGACCCAGTACTTC. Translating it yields CASSSQGQYQETQYF.

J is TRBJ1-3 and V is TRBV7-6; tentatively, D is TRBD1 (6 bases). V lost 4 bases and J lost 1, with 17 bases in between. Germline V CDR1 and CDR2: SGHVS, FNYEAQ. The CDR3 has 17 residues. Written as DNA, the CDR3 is TGTGCCAGCAGCTCGCGAGGGACACCACCTTCTGGAAACACCATATATTTT. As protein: CASSSRGTPPSGNTIYF.

The CDR3 region has the DNA TGTGCCATCCAGCGGGAGGCCCTTAGGGAGCAGTACTTC. Its translation: CAIQREALREQYF. This chain connects TRBV10-3 to TRBJ2-7; TRBD2 aligns across 9 bases. Germline loops: CDR1 ENHRY, CDR2 SYGVKD. CDR3 size: 13 residues. Unmatched junction bases numbered 9, after V lost 8 bases and J lost 7 bases.

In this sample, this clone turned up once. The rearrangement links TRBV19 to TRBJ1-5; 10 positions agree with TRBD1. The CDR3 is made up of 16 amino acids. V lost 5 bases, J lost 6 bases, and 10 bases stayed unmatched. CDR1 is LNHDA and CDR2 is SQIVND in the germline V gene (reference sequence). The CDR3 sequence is CASSVGTGALGQPQHF. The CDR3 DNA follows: TGTGCCAGTAGTGTCGGGACAGGGGCGTTAGGTCAGCCCCAGCATTTT.

CDR3 nucleotides: TGTGCCAGCAGTCCCAGCAGGTCTGCTAATGAAAAACTGTTTTTT. Translating gives CASSPSRSANEKLFF. J is TRBJ1-4 and V is TRBV27; D gene uncertain. The CDR3 sequence is 15 residues long. With 5 bases removed from V and 3 bases from J, the gap between germline ends came to 13 bases. Germline V lookup: CDR1 MNHEY, CDR2 SMNVEV (reference sequence).

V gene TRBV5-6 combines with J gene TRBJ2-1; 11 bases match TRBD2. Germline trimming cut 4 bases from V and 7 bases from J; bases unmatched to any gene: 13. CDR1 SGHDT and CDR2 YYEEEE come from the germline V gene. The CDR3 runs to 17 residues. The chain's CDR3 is CASSTPTSGNSWNEQFF. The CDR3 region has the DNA TGTGCCAGCAGCACCCCGACTAGCGGGAATTCTTGGAATGAGCAGTTCTTC.

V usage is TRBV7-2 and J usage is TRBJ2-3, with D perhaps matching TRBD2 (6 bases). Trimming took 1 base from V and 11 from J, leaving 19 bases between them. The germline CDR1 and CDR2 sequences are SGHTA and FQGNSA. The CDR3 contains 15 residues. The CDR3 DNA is TGTGCCAGCAGCTTAGAATTCGGGGGTGGGTCGGGGCAGTATTTT. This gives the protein CASSLEFGGGSGQYF.

CDR3 amino acids: CAGGAGATEAFF. DNA of the CDR3: TGTGCCGGTGGGGCAGGGGCCACTGAAGCTTTCTTT. The rearrangement uses TRBV7-9 and TRBJ1-1, with D possibly TRBD1 on 6 matching bases. Germline V gene data show CDR1 as SEHNR and CDR2 as FQNEAQ (reference sequence). Trimming took off 11 bases at V and 4 bases at J, with 14 bases between the two ends. This CDR3 comprises 12 residues.

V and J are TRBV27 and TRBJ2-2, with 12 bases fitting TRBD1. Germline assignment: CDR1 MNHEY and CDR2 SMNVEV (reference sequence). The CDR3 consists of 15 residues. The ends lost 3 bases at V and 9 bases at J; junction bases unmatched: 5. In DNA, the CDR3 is TGTGCCAGCAGTTTCTTCGGGACAGGGGGCCGGGAGCTGTTTTTT. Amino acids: CASSFFGTGGRELFF.

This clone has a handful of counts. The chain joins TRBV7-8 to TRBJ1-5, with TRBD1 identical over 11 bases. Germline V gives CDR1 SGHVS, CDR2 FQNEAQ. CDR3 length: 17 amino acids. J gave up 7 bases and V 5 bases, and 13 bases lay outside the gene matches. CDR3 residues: CASSPSPGQGAVQPQHF. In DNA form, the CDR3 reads TGTGCCAGCAGCCCCTCCCCAGGACAGGGGGCAGTCCAGCCCCAGCATTTT.

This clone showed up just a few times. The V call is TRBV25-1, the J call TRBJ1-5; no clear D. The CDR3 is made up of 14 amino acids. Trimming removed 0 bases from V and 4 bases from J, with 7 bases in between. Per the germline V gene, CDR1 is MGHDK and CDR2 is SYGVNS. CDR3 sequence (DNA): TGTGCCAGCAGTGAATATGAGGGTAATCAGCCCCAGCATTTT. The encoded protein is CASSEYEGNQPQHF. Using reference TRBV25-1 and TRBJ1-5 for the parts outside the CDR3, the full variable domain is EADIYQTPRYLVIGTGKKITLECSQTMGHDKMYWYQQDPGMELHLIHYSYGVNSTEKGDLSSESTVSRIRTEHFPLTLESARPSHTSQYLCASSEYEGNQPQHFGDGTRLSIL.

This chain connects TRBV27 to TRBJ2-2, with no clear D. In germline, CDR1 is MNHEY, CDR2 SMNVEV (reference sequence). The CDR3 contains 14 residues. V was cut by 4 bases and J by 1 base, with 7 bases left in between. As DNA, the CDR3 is TGTGCCAGCAGTTCCCCCCGGAACACCGGGGAGCTGTTTTTT. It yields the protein CASSSPRNTGELFF.

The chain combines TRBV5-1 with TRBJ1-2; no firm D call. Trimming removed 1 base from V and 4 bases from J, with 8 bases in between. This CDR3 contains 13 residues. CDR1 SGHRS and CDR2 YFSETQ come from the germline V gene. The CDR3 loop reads CASSLNSPYGYTF. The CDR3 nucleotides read TGCGCCAGCAGCTTGAATAGCCCCTATGGCTACACCTTC.

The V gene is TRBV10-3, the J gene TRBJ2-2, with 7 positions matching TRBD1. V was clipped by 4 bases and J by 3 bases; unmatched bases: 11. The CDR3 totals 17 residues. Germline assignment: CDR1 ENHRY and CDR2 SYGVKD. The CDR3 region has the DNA TGTGCCATCAGTGTACCCCACACAGGGGTGGACACCGGGGAGCTGTTTTTT. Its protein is CAISVPHTGVDTGELFF.

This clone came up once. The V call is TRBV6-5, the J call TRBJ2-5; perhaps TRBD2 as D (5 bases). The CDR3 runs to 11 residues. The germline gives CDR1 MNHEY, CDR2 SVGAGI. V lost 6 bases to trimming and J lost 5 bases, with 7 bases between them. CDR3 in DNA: TGTGCCAGCAGACGAGGGGAGACCCAGTACTTC. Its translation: CASRRGETQYF.

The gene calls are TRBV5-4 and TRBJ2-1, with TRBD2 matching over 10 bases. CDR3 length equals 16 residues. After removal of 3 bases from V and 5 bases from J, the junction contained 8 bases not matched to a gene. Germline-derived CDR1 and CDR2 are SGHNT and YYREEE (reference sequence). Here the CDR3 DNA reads TGTGCCAGCAGCTCGCCGACTAGCGGGCCCAACAATGAGCAGTTCTTC. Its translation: CASSSPTSGPNNEQFF. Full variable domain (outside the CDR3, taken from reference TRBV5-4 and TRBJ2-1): ETGVTQSPTHLIKTRGQQVTLRCSSQSGHNTVSWYQQALGQGPQFIFQYYREEENGRGNFPPRFSGLQFPNYSSELNVNALELDDSALYLCASSSPTSGPNNEQFFGPGTRLTVL.

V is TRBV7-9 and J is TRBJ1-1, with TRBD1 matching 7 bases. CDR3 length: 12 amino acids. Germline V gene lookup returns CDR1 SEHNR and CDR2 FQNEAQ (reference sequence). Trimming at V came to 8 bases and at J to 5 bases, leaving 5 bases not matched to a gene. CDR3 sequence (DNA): TGTGCCAGCTCAGGGGGTACGACTGAAGCTTTCTTT. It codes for CASSGGTTEAFF.

CDR3 sequence: CASSYSGAGGETQYF. The DNA of the CDR3 is TGTGCCAGCAGTTACTCTGGGGCAGGGGGTGAGACCCAGTACTTC. V gene TRBV6-5 combines with J gene TRBJ2-5; TRBD1 aligns across 7 bases. Trimming took 0 bases from V and 5 from J; bases not matched to a gene: 6. The V gene's germline CDR1 is MNHEY and CDR2 SVGAGI. This CDR3 has 15 amino acids.

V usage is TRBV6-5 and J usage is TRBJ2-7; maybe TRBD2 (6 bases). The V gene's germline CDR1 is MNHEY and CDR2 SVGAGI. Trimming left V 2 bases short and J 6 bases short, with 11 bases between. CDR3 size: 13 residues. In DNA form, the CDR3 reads TGTGCCAGCAGTTACGGAGGGGTTGGCGAGCAGTACTTC. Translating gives CASSYGGVGEQYF.

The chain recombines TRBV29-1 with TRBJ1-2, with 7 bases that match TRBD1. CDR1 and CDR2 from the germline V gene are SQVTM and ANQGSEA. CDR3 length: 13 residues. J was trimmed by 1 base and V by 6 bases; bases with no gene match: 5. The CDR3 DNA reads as TGCAGCGTAATGACAGGGTTTAACTATGGCTACACCTTC. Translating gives CSVMTGFNYGYTF.

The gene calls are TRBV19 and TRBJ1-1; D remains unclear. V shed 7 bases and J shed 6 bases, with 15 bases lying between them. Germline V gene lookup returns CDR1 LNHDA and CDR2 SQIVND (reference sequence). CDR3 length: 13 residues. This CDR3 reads CASTTPRRPEAFF. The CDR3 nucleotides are TGTGCCAGTACCACGCCCCGGCGGCCTGAAGCTTTCTTT.

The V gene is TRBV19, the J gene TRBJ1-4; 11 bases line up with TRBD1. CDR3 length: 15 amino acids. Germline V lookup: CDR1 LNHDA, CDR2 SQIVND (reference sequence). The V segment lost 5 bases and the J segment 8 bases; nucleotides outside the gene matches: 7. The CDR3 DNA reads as TGTGCCAGTAGTTCCCCGGGACAGGGGGGAGAAAAACTGTTTTTT. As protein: CASSSPGQGGEKLFF.

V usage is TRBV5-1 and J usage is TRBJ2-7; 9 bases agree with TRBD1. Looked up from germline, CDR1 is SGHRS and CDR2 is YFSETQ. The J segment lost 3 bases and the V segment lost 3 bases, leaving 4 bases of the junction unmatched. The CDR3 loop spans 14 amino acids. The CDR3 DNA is TGCGCCAGCAGCTCGGACAGGGGAGGCTACGAGCAGTACTTC. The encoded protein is CASSSDRGGYEQYF. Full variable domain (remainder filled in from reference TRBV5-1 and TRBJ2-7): KAGVTQTPRYLIKTRGQQVTLSCSPISGHRSVSWYQQTPGQGLQFLFEYFSETQRNKGNFPGRFSGRQFSNSRSEMNVSTLELGDSALYLCASSSDRGGYEQYFGPGTRLTVT.

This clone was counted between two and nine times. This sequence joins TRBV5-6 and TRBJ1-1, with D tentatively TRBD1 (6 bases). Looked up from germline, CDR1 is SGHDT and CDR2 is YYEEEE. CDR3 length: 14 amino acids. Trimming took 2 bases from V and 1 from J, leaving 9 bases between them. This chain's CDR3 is CASSLLRGNTEAFF. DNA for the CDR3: TGTGCCAGCAGCTTACTCAGGGGGAACACTGAAGCTTTCTTT. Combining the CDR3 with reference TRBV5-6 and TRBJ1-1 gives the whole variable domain DAGVTQSPTHLIKTRGQQVTLRCSPKSGHDTVSWYQQALGQGPQFIFQYYEEEERQRGNFPDRFSGHQFPNYSSELNVNALLLGDSALYLCASSLLRGNTEAFFGQGTRLTVV.

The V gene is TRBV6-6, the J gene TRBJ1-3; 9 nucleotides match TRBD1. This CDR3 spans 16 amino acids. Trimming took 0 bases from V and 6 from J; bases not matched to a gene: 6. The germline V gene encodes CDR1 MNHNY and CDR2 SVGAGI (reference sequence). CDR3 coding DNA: TGTGCCAGCAGTTACTCCTCTACAGGGGGCCAAAACACCATATATTTT. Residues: CASSYSSTGGQNTIYF.

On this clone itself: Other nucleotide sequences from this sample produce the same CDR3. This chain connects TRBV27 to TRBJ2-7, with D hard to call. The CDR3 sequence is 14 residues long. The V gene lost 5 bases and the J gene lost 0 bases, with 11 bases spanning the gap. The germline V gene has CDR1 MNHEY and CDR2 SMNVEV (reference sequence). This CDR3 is CASSLSRSSYEQYF. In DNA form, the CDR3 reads TGTGCCAGCAGTCTTTCACGGAGCTCCTACGAGCAGTACTTC.

Written as DNA, the CDR3 is TGTGCCAGCAGTTCTATGGGGCTGGGGCAGCCCCAGCATTTT. The encoded protein is CASSSMGLGQPQHF. V and J are TRBV27 and TRBJ1-5; TRBD1 might be the D (5 bases). V was shortened by 4 bases and J by 7 bases, with 14 bases between the two germline ends. The CDR3 totals 14 residues. CDR1 MNHEY and CDR2 SMNVEV come from the germline V gene (reference sequence).